This T cell receptor (beta chain) was retrieved from a study of blood T cell repertoires in COVID-19. TCRdb keeps only in-frame clones here, not all; method: immunoSEQ multiplex PCR. The sample yields roughly 150,000 clones, 75% to 90% seen once. Germline V lookup: CDR1 SGHAT, CDR2 FQNNGV. Between the trimmed V and J ends, which lost 5 bases and 2 bases, there was a span of 17 bases. CDR3 size: 16 residues. This receptor was identified in a woman in her fifties or sixties with active COVID-19. Input material: peripheral blood. The J gene is TRBJ2-3, the V gene TRBV11-2; D is perhaps TRBD1 (5 bases). CDR3 sequence reads: CASSPAWAGITDTQYF. The DNA of the CDR3 is TGTGCCAGCAGCCCAGCTTGGGCAGGGATCACAGATACGCAGTATTTT.